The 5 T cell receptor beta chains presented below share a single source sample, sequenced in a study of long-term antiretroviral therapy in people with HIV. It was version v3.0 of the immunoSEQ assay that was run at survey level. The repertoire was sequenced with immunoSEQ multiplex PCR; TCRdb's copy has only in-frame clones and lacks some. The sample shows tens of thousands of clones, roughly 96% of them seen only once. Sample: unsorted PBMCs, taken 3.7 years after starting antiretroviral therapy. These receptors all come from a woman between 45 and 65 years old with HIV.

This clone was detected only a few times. The CDR3 coding sequence is TGCGCCAGCAGCTGGGGACAGCGTAATTCACCCCTCCACTTT. It codes for CASSWGQRNSPLHF. V gene TRBV5-1 combines with J gene TRBJ1-6, with 7 bases aligning to TRBD1. J was trimmed by 6 bases and V by 3 bases; bases with no gene match: 3. Germline V gene sequence: CDR1 SGHRS, CDR2 YFSETQ. The CDR3 is made up of 14 amino acids.

The CDR3 DNA follows: TGCGCCAGCAGCCAAGGACTGGTGGGCAGGGGAAGACTCCTCTCTGGAAACACCATATATTTT. This encodes CASSQGLVGRGRLLSGNTIYF. The rearrangement joins TRBV4-1 to TRBJ1-3; D is perhaps TRBD1 (6 bases). Looked up from germline, CDR1 is MGHRA and CDR2 is YSYEKL. The CDR3 runs 21 residues. V was shortened by 1 base and J by 0 bases, with 25 bases between the two germline ends.

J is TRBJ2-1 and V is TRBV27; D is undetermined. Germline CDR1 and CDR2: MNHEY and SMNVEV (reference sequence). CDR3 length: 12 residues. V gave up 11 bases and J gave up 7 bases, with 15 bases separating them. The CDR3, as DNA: TGTGCCGGGCGGCTTGGGTGGAATGAGCAGTTCTTC. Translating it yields CAGRLGWNEQFF.

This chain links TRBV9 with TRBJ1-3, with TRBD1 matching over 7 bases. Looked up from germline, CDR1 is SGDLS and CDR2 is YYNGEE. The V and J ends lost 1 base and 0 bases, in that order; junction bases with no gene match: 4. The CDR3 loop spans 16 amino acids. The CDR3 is CASSVRQGNSGNTIYF. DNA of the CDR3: TGTGCCAGCAGCGTACGACAGGGAAACTCTGGAAACACCATATATTTT. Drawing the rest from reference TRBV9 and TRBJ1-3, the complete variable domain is DSGVTQTPKHLITATGQRVTLRCSPRSGDLSVYWYQQSLDQGLQFLIQYYNGEERAKGNILERFSAQQFPDLHSELNLSSLELGDSALYFCASSVRQGNSGNTIYFGEGSWLTVV.

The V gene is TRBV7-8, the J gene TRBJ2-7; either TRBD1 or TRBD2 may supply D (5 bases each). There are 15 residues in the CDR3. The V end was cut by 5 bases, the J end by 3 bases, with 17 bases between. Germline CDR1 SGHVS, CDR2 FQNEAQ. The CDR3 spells CASSPSRGVIYEQYF. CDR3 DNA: TGTGCCAGCAGCCCCAGCAGAGGGGTGATCTACGAGCAGTACTTC.